Listed below are T cell receptor beta chains from one sample, sequenced in a study of T cells in localized non-small cell lung cancer. TCRdb's table, derived via immunoSEQ multiplex PCR, lists solely in-frame clones and lacks some. The repertoire has approximately 17,000 clones, roughly 80% of them found once; the top ten carry 30%. Sequenced here: peripheral blood, sampled before any cancer treatment. The source is a male donor aged 60 or older with stage I lung adenocarcinoma. Each CDR3 is given with its conserved first and last residue. D genes are given only for firm matches. Clone size, where shown, is once, few, many, or a class for clones that have expanded.

D,size,V,J,DNA,CDR3
.,.,TRBV19,TRBJ1-3,TGTGCCAGTCAGACCTACGACGGGGGGCCTGGAAACACCATATATTTT,CASQTYDGGPGNTIYF
.,.,TRBV15,TRBJ2-6,TGTGCCACCAGCAGAGGAGGTGACTCTGGGGCCAACGTCCTGACTTTC,CATSRGGDSGANVLTF
.,.,TRBV2,TRBJ1-2,TGTGCCACCCAGACAGCGCTTAACTATGGCTACACCTTC,CATQTALNYGYTF
.,.,TRBV6-5,TRBJ1-6,TGTGCCAGCAGTTACAACGGACAGTCCTATAATTCACCCCTCCACTTT,CASSYNGQSYNSPLHF
.,.,TRBV11-2,TRBJ2-7,TGTGCCAGCAGCCTTCTGCTGGGGCGAGTCTCCGAGCAGTACTTC,CASSLLLGRVSEQYF
.,.,TRBV5-1,TRBJ2-2,TGCGCCAGCAGCCAGGGGTGGTCCGGGGAGCTGTTTTTT,CASSQGWSGELFF
TRBD1,.,TRBV6-5,TRBJ1-4,TGTGCCAGCAGTCCTCGGGACAGAACTAATGAAAAACTGTTTTTT,CASSPRDRTNEKLFF
.,.,TRBV19,TRBJ2-1,TGTGCCAGTAGTCCTTTCAAGGACAGCTACAATGAGCAGTTCTTC,CASSPFKDSYNEQFF
.,few,TRBV5-1,TRBJ1-1,TGCGCCAGCAGCGAAGTGGGTTACACTGAAGCTTTCTTT,CASSEVGYTEAFF
.,.,TRBV20-1,TRBJ1-1,TGCAGTGCTAGTTGGCAGGGGGAAGCTTTCTTT,CSASWQGEAFF
TRBD1,few,TRBV5-4,TRBJ2-5,TGTGCCAGCAGCTTGGTTGGGACAGGGGGCGGAGAGACCCAGTACTTC,CASSLVGTGGGETQYF
.,.,TRBV4-3,TRBJ2-3,TGCGCCAGCAGCCAAGAACAGAGGGGCACAGATACGCAGTATTTT,CASSQEQRGTDTQYF
.,.,TRBV6-5,TRBJ1-2,TGTGCCAGCAGACCTACAAATAACTATGGCTACACCTTC,CASRPTNNYGYTF
.,.,TRBV29-1,TRBJ2-3,TGCAGCGTTGAACCCCCCGGGAGCACAGATACGCAGTATTTT,CSVEPPGSTDTQYF
.,.,TRBV7-9,TRBJ2-1,TGTGCCAGCAGCCCAAAAAGGAGATTCGCCTACAATGAGCAGTTCTTC,CASSPKRRFAYNEQFF
TRBD1,.,TRBV5-4,TRBJ1-2,TGTGCCAGCAGCTTGGTCGGGACAGGGGCCATTGGCTACACCTTC,CASSLVGTGAIGYTF
TRBD1,.,TRBV28,TRBJ1-4,TGTGCCAGCAGTTTAGGGGGACAGGGGGCGAGGGAAAAACTGTTTTTT,CASSLGGQGAREKLFF
.,.,TRBV15,TRBJ1-3,TGTGCCACCGCGGGGAACATTGGAAACACCATATATTTT,CATAGNIGNTIYF
.,.,TRBV18,TRBJ2-3,TGTGCCAGCTCACCCTCCGAAGGGCTCACAGATACGCAGTATTTT,CASSPSEGLTDTQYF
.,once,TRBV15,TRBJ2-7,TGTGCCACCTTCGACGGACGAGGTTACGAGCAGTACTTC,CATFDGRGYEQYF
.,.,TRBV5-5,TRBJ2-7,TGTGCCAGCAGCTTGTCTATTGCCGGAGGGGAGCAGTACTTC,CASSLSIAGGEQYF
.,.,TRBV18,TRBJ2-7,TGTGCCAGCTCCCCCAAGCCTACACGAGACGAGCAGTACTTC,CASSPKPTRDEQYF
.,.,TRBV27,TRBJ2-7,TGTGCCAGCAGCTCCGTTGACAGGCCCTACGAGCAGTACTTC,CASSSVDRPYEQYF
.,.,TRBV5-1,TRBJ2-7,TGCGCCAGCAGCGTCGCACAGGGCTACGAGCAGTACTTC,CASSVAQGYEQYF
.,.,TRBV10-3,TRBJ1-2,TGTGCCATCAGTGAGTCGACAAGTCAGACCGCTAACTATGGCTACACCTTC,CAISESTSQTANYGYTF
.,few,TRBV7-6,TRBJ1-6,TGTGCCAGCAGCTTAGAAGCGCATAATTCACCCCTCCACTTT,CASSLEAHNSPLHF
TRBD2,.,TRBV4-3,TRBJ2-3,TGCGCCAGCAGCCAAGATCGGAGGACTAGCGGGACTACTAGCACAGATACGCAGTATTTT,CASSQDRRTSGTTSTDTQYF
.,.,TRBV7-2,TRBJ1-1,TGTGCCAGCAGCTTGGAAAAGGGCCAAGGGAACACTGAAGCTTTCTTT,CASSLEKGQGNTEAFF
.,.,TRBV6-5,TRBJ2-2,TGTGCCAGCAGTTACTCGCAGAAGGGGGAGCTGTTTTTT,CASSYSQKGELFF
TRBD1,.,TRBV19,TRBJ1-1,TGTGCCAGTGGGGACAGGATGAACACTGAAGCTTTCTTT,CASGDRMNTEAFF
.,.,TRBV29-1,TRBJ2-6,TGCAGCGTCGGAGATAGAACCCCTGGGGCCAACGTCCTGACTTTC,CSVGDRTPGANVLTF
TRBD2,.,TRBV7-2,TRBJ2-7,TGTGCCAGCAGCCCCCAGCGGGATCCCGAGCAGTACTTC,CASSPQRDPEQYF
.,.,TRBV28,TRBJ2-7,TGTGCCAGCTACGGGGACCAGACCACCTACGAGCAGTACTTC,CASYGDQTTYEQYF
.,.,TRBV12-5,TRBJ1-5,TGTGCTAGTGGTTCCGCGACGCCCCGAGGTCAGCCCCAGCATTTT,CASGSATPRGQPQHF
TRBD1,.,TRBV5-5,TRBJ2-5,TGTGCCAGCAGCCCGGGACAGCAAGAGACCCAGTACTTC,CASSPGQQETQYF
.,once,TRBV9,TRBJ1-6,TGTGCCAGCAGCGTAGGACCGGGTGTTGATTCACCCCTCCACTTT,CASSVGPGVDSPLHF
TRBD2,once,TRBV7-3,TRBJ2-3,TGTGCCAGCAGCTTGGGACTAGCGGTCACAGATACGCAGTATTTT,CASSLGLAVTDTQYF
.,once,TRBV5-6,TRBJ2-6,TGTGCCAGCAGCTTCAGGGTCTCTGGGGCCAACGTCCTGACTTTC,CASSFRVSGANVLTF
TRBD1,.,TRBV9,TRBJ1-2,TGTGCCAGCAGCGCCGACAGGGGCTATGGCTACACCTTC,CASSADRGYGYTF
.,.,TRBV30,TRBJ1-2,TGTGCCTGGGGCACGGGGTATTATGGCTACACCTTC,CAWGTGYYGYTF
.,.,TRBV5-4,TRBJ1-4,TGTGCCAGCACAGAGGGGGCTAATGAAAAACTGTTTTTT,CASTEGANEKLFF
TRBD2,once,TRBV10-3,TRBJ2-7,TGTGCCAGCACTAGCGGGATAGGGTCTTACGAGCAGTACTTC,CASTSGIGSYEQYF
.,.,TRBV7-9,TRBJ1-5,TGTGCCAGCAGCTTACTTCAAGGGCAGCCCCAGCATTTT,CASSLLQGQPQHF
.,.,TRBV4-1,TRBJ2-5,TGCGCCAGCAGCCAAGAATTTTTCGGACAGTTTTTATTAAAGACCCAGTACTTC,CASSQEFFGQFLLKTQYF
.,.,TRBV28,TRBJ2-7,TGTGCCAGCAGTTCCCCCGGAGGCTACGAGCAGTACTTC,CASSSPGGYEQYF
.,few,TRBV4-2,TRBJ2-7,TGTGCCAGCAGCCAAGAATACCCAAGCTCCTACGAGCAGTACTTC,CASSQEYPSSYEQYF
.,.,TRBV2,TRBJ1-1,TGTGCCAGCAGTTTGCAGGGTGCGAACACTGAAGCTTTCTTT,CASSLQGANTEAFF
.,.,TRBV6-5,TRBJ1-1,TGTGCCAGCAGCCCCCAGATTGAAGCTTTCTTT,CASSPQIEAFF
.,.,TRBV5-5,TRBJ1-1,TGTGCCAGCAGCTTAGCAGGGCTCTCTGAAGCTTTCTTT,CASSLAGLSEAFF
.,.,TRBV6-6,TRBJ1-4,.,CASSTSDTYNEKLFF
TRBD1,.,TRBV5-1,TRBJ2-3,TGCGCCAGCAGCTTCATGCGGGACAGGGGGAGAGATACGCAGTATTTT,CASSFMRDRGRDTQYF
.,.,TRBV6-5,TRBJ2-3,TGTGCCAGCAGCCTGACCGAAGGTACGCAGTATTTT,CASSLTEGTQYF
.,.,TRBV11-2,TRBJ2-5,TGTGCCAGCAGCCCACCCAACTCTAGGGGAGAGACCCAGTACTTC,CASSPPNSRGETQYF